One sample yielded the 19 T cell receptor beta chains listed below, sequenced in a study of cytomegalovirus exposure and HLA in healthy donors. The PCR had 60 Vbeta and 13 Jbeta primers. The protocol was immunoSEQ multiplex PCR, while the TCRdb copy is restricted to in-frame clones and leaves out a portion. The sample contains some 74,000 clones, 65% to 70% of which appear only once. The material sequenced was PBMCs. These receptors were collected from a man aged 40-50 years in good health and CMV-seropositive.

CDR3 in DNA: TGTGCCAGCAGCCTTTTGGGCCCCACAGATACGCAGTATTTT. Its translation is CASSLLGPTDTQYF. The chain links TRBV7-9 to TRBJ2-3, with no clear D. The length of the CDR3 is 14 residues. With 5 bases removed from V and 2 bases from J, the gap between germline ends came to 11 bases. Germline CDR1 reads SEHNR; CDR2 reads FQNEAQ (reference sequence).

A few counts support this clone. The chain carries TRBV5-4 and TRBJ2-1; 11 bases align to TRBD2. The trim removed 5 bases at V and 6 bases at J, leaving 10 bases unmatched. The CDR3 runs 16 residues. Per the germline V gene, CDR1 is SGHNT and CDR2 is YYREEE (reference sequence). As DNA, the CDR3 is TGTGCCAGCAGTTTAAACCGACTAGCGGGGAGCAATGAGCAGTTCTTC. Translation: CASSLNRLAGSNEQFF.

Only a few counts were recorded for this clone. The V call is TRBV6-5, the J call TRBJ1-1; D is unclear. V was clipped by 8 bases and J by 7 bases, with 5 bases between them. The CDR3 runs to 9 residues. Germline-derived CDR1 and CDR2 are MNHEY and SVGAGI. CDR3 bases: TGTGCCAGCCTAGGTGAAGCTTTCTTT. Translation gives CASLGEAFF.

The rearrangement links TRBV5-6 to TRBJ2-1, with D hard to call. Germline CDR1 reads SGHDT; CDR2 reads YYEEEE. This CDR3 has 18 amino acids. V lost 4 bases and J lost 5, with 25 bases in between. The CDR3 here is CASSLEVAVRMAHNEQFF. CDR3 coding DNA: TGTGCCAGCAGCCTGGAAGTTGCAGTGAGGATGGCACACAATGAGCAGTTCTTC.

The chain uses TRBV9 and TRBJ1-5; unclear D gene. Per germline, CDR1 SGDLS and CDR2 YYNGEE. V shed 4 bases and J shed 2 bases, with 4 bases lying between them. The CDR3 consists of 12 residues. DNA for the CDR3: TGTGCCAGCAGCTCCGGCAATCAGCCCCAGCATTTT. As protein: CASSSGNQPQHF.

This clone appeared a few times. The chain combines TRBV2 with TRBJ1-1; 10 bases line up with TRBD1. V lost 4 bases, J lost 2 bases, and 7 bases stayed unmatched. This CDR3 contains 16 residues. From germline, CDR1 is SNHLY and CDR2 FYNNEI. CDR3 in DNA: TGTGCCAGCAGTGGTTCGGACAGGGGGATTAACACTGAAGCTTTCTTT. It codes for CASSGSDRGINTEAFF.

The chain joins TRBV27 to TRBJ1-6, with 9 bases matching TRBD1. The trim removed 8 bases at V and 0 bases at J, leaving 2 bases unmatched. The CDR3 contains 15 residues. CDR1 MNHEY and CDR2 SMNVEV come from the germline V gene (reference sequence). Here the CDR3 DNA reads TGTGCCAGCGGACAGGGGACCTCCTATAATTCACCCCTCCACTTT. Its protein product is CASGQGTSYNSPLHF.

The chain links TRBV10-1 to TRBJ1-1; D uncertain. The germline V gene encodes CDR1 WNHNN and CDR2 SYGVQD (reference sequence). Trimming pared 3 bases from V and 0 bases from J, leaving 5 bases between. This CDR3 is built from 13 residues. In DNA, the CDR3 is TGCGCCAGCAGTGATCGGTTGAACACTGAAGCTTTCTTT. It codes for CASSDRLNTEAFF.

J is TRBJ1-3 and V is TRBV2; D might be TRBD1 (5 bases). The germline V gene encodes CDR1 SNHLY and CDR2 FYNNEI. The CDR3 has 15 amino acids. V was cut by 6 bases and J by 1 base, with 13 bases left in between. The CDR3 is CASSTYRFSGNTIYF. CDR3 in DNA: TGTGCCAGCAGCACTTACAGGTTTTCTGGAAACACCATATATTTT.

This clone was seen a handful of times. The J gene is TRBJ1-5, the V gene TRBV19; weak D call: TRBD1 (6 bases). CDR3 length: 15 amino acids. V was cut by 5 bases and J by 3 bases, with 14 bases left in between. Germline V gives CDR1 LNHDA, CDR2 SQIVND (reference sequence). CDR3 amino acids: CASSLAQGFNQPQHF. CDR3 nucleotide sequence: TGTGCCAGTAGTCTTGCACAGGGCTTCAATCAGCCCCAGCATTTT.

This rearrangement joins TRBV7-9 to TRBJ2-3, with D perhaps matching TRBD1 (5 bases). V lost 10 bases to trimming and J lost 0 bases, with 11 bases between them. There are 13 residues in the CDR3. The germline CDR1 and CDR2 sequences are SEHNR and FQNEAQ (reference sequence). Written as DNA, the CDR3 is TGTGCCAAGCAGGGAACTAGCACAGATACGCAGTATTTT. Amino acid sequence: CAKQGTSTDTQYF.

The chain employs TRBV27 and TRBJ1-6, with D unresolved. This CDR3 has 15 residues. V was shortened by 5 bases and J by 9 bases, with 17 bases between the two germline ends. Germline CDR1 MNHEY, CDR2 SMNVEV (reference sequence). The CDR3 is CASSNGPEGGSPLHF. CDR3 nucleotide sequence: TGTGCCAGCAGTAACGGACCGGAGGGCGGTTCACCCCTCCACTTT.

V gene TRBV21-1 combines with J gene TRBJ1-2; TRBD1 was called by the table and not checked on the DNA. TRBV21-1 is assigned pseudogene status. This CDR3 is 12 amino acids long. CDR3 amino acids: CASSKGQGGYTF. The CDR3 DNA reads TGTGCCAGCAGCAAAGGACAGGGTGGCTACACCTTC.

The CDR3 nucleotides are TGTGCCAGCAGCTTAAGTCCCACCTACGAGCAGTACTTC. This sequence encodes CASSLSPTYEQYF. The chain has TRBV7-3 and TRBJ2-7; D ambiguous. CDR3 length equals 13 residues. V lost 1 base and J 2 bases, leaving 6 bases between the germline ends. Looked up from germline, CDR1 is SGHTA and CDR2 is FQGTGA.

This sequence joins TRBV10-3 and TRBJ2-3, with D possibly TRBD1 on 6 matching bases. The germline V gene has CDR1 ENHRY and CDR2 SYGVKD. The CDR3 is made up of 14 amino acids. The germline V and J ends were trimmed by 4 bases and 5 bases, with 13 bases remaining between them. CDR3 in DNA: TGTGCCATCAGTGTGGTAGGGGGTGAAGATACGCAGTATTTT. Amino acid sequence: CAISVVGGEDTQYF.

The J gene is TRBJ1-3, the V gene TRBV11-3, with no clear D. V lost 3 bases to trimming and J lost 2 bases, with 8 bases between them. The length of the CDR3 is 14 residues. Germline CDR1 is SGHNT and CDR2 is YENEEA. CDR3 nucleotide sequence: TGTGCCAGCAGCTTCGGGGTAGCTGGAAACACCATATATTTT. Translated: CASSFGVAGNTIYF. Full variable domain (missing parts from reference TRBV11-3 and TRBJ1-3): EAGVVQSPRYKIIEKKQPVAFWCNPISGHNTLYWYLQNLGQGPELLIRYENEEAVDDSQLPKDRFSAERLKGVDSTLKIQPAELGDSAVYLCASSFGVAGNTIYFGEGSWLTVV.

The V call is TRBV4-1, the J call TRBJ2-7; possibly TRBD1 for D (6 bases). CDR1 and CDR2 from the germline V gene are MGHRA and YSYEKL. V lost 4 bases to trimming and J lost 0 bases, with 16 bases between them. This CDR3 has 16 residues. The CDR3 loop reads CASSPDTGTISYEQYF. The DNA of the CDR3 is TGCGCCAGCAGCCCAGATACCGGGACAATCTCCTACGAGCAGTACTTC.

The chain carries TRBV5-1 and TRBJ1-5; TRBD1 matches at 9 bases. The CDR3 is 15 amino acids. Looked up from germline, CDR1 is SGHRS and CDR2 is YFSETQ. After removal of 4 bases from V and 0 bases from J, the junction contained 2 bases not matched to a gene. The CDR3 nucleotides are TGCGCCAGCAGCCAGGGACAGGGTAGCAATCAGCCCCAGCATTTT. Its protein product is CASSQGQGSNQPQHF.

The chain employs TRBV7-9 and TRBJ2-7, with TRBD1 identical over 8 bases. The CDR3 runs to 14 residues. The germline gives CDR1 SEHNR, CDR2 FQNEAQ (reference sequence). Unmatched junction bases numbered 7, after V lost 5 bases and J lost 4 bases. CDR3 nucleotides: TGTGCCAGCAGCGCCCGGACAGGGCGTTACGAGCAGTACTTC. Its protein product is CASSARTGRYEQYF.